This paragraph covers one T cell receptor (beta chain) sequence. Ten or more counts support this clonotype. What this receptor recognizes is not known. Per-base quality was not reported, and no clone a single base away is much larger than it. The data are from a study of neurological immune-mediated disorders (dated 2019 in TCRdb). Background for the entire study: Peripheral blood TCR-beta repertoires from HTLV-I-associated myelopathy (HAM/TSP) patients, multiple sclerosis patients and healthy controls were compared by UMI-based sequencing. Longitudinal samples, technical triplicates and paired sorted CD4+ and CD8+ T-cell subsets, alongside PBMC samples, were included among the 106 TCR-beta libraries. To precisely calculate how much the frequency of each individual clone varied, libraries were sequenced in technical triplicate. The cohort comprised 68 subjects: approximately 15 HAM/TSP patients, 35 or so multiple sclerosis patients and around 20 healthy controls. Paper-wide results and their limitations: TCR clonal expansion was highest in HAM/TSP patients and lowest in MS patients, with MS patients falling below even healthy controls. No identical CDR3 amino acid sequences were found to be shared among expanded clones across subjects, suggesting that TCR-beta repertoires were private in all groups.

Explained via the paper, the time point label denotes: technical triplicate 1. For the sorted-subset TCR libraries, the starting material was about 920,000 sorted CD4+ or CD8+ T cells. Peripheral blood was subjected to Ficoll-Hypaque density gradient centrifugation to isolate PBMCs, which were then cryopreserved in liquid nitrogen. Paired sorted CD4+ and CD8+ subsets came from healthy controls, HAM/TSP patients and MS patients. There are 16 amino acids in the CDR3, from cysteine to phenylalanine inclusive. The DNA shown is the 48-base CDR3, in frame from base 1. Looking up the germline V gene (reference sequence) yields CDR1 DFQATT and CDR2 SNEGSKA. For this chain, trimming is 0 bases at the V end and 5 bases at the J end, and the number of junction bases without a gene match is 10. cDNA synthesis used template-switch 5'RACE with a primer carrying a 10-nucleotide random unique molecular identifier tagging each TCR transcript. Over 170 million TCR-beta sequences, covering 15-18 subjects, were produced in each sequencing run. The RNeasy kit was used to extract total RNA. TCR-beta VDJ regions were amplified with primers for the TCR constant region and the 5'RACE anchor, using the KAPA Real-time Library Amplification kit. Sample indexes and Illumina adaptors were added in a first PCR, after which library yield was increased in a second PCR. After Ampure bead purification, the TCR product of roughly 650 bp was size-selected on a 2% E-gel SizeSelection system. Library quality was checked on a Bioanalyzer, concentration was measured with Qubit, and libraries were quantified with the Kapa Library Quantification kit before pooling. An Illumina HiSeq 2500 sequenced the libraries paired-end 2 x 150 bp. To increase sequence diversity, about 25-31% phiX was spiked into each library pool. From the authors' description of their analysis: The UMI-based MiGEC pipeline processed quality-filtered reads and removed over 80% of raw TCR sequences during error correction. VDJ genes were aligned to IMGT germline references, and each clonotype was defined by a unique CDR3 amino acid sequence together with V-J genes. Clonal expansion, Shannon diversity and CDR3 relatedness were evaluated with VDJtools (CalcPairwiseDistances, ClusterSamples), while phylogenetic trees were built in CLCbio workbench. Expanded clones were defined as having at least 8 unique UMIs, based on coefficient-of-variation modelling across technical triplicates. TCRdb trimmed public reads at Q25 via fastp, called clones via MiXCR and kept in-frame beta chains. Every CDR3 protein is listed once, alongside the most common genes and DNA of its rows. Clone size and V and J calls follow TCRdb, not the original study. This sample has about 24,000 distinct CDR3 sequences in its table, and roughly an eighth of those were observed once. The ten largest make up 4.5% to 5.5% of the sample.

Input material: CD4+ T cells from blood. The receptor was derived from a female donor with HTLV-1-associated myelopathy (HAM/TSP). The chain is encoded by TRBV20-1 joined to TRBJ2-3, and TRBD2 aligns with 8 junction nucleotides. The bases are TGCAGTGCTAGAGATCCGAGCGGGGGACGAAAAGATACGCAGTATTTT. Its translation is CSARDPSGGRKDTQYF.